What follows are 8 T cell receptor beta chains derived from one specimen sequenced in a study of PD-1 blockade in classical Hodgkin lymphoma. All patients experienced relapse after autologous stem cell transplantation, and brentuximab vedotin exposure was variable. The assay was immunoSEQ multiplex PCR, and TCRdb's table has in-frame clones only and misses some. There are about 37,000 clones in the sample; 70% to 80% occur only once, and roughly 11% lies in the top ten. Sequencing used peripheral blood mononuclear cells (PBMCs), obtained at baseline. Every receptor here comes from a human donor with classical Hodgkin lymphoma.

The rearrangement uses TRBV2 and TRBJ1-1; 8 bases fit TRBD1. The CDR3 loop spans 13 amino acids. After removal of 7 bases from V and 3 bases from J, the junction contained 4 bases not matched to a gene. Germline V lookup: CDR1 SNHLY, CDR2 FYNNEI. For the CDR3, the DNA is TGTGCCAGCAAACAGGGGGTATACACTGAAGCTTTCTTT. This translates into CASKQGVYTEAFF.

This clone was observed many times. The V gene is TRBV28, the J gene TRBJ1-5, with 8 nucleotides matching TRBD1. V dropped 6 bases and J dropped 2; count of bases not matched to a gene: 12. Germline V gene sequence: CDR1 MDHEN, CDR2 SYDVKM. The CDR3 has 17 residues. The DNA of the CDR3 is TGTGCCAGCAGATACTACGACAGGGGCGCGGGCAATCAGCCCCAGCATTTT. Protein sequence: CASRYYDRGAGNQPQHF.

The J gene is TRBJ1-1, the V gene TRBV5-1, with D possibly TRBD1 on 6 matching bases. There are 14 residues in the CDR3. V shed 2 bases and J shed 3 bases, with 11 bases lying between them. Germline CDR1 and CDR2: SGHRS and YFSETQ. The CDR3 DNA reads as TGCGCCAGCAGCTTAACAGGGTTTGACACTGAAGCTTTCTTT. The encoded protein is CASSLTGFDTEAFF. The entire variable domain, with the rest obtained from reference TRBV5-1 and TRBJ1-1, is as follows: KAGVTQTPRYLIKTRGQQVTLSCSPISGHRSVSWYQQTPGQGLQFLFEYFSETQRNKGNFPGRFSGRQFSNSRSEMNVSTLELGDSALYLCASSLTGFDTEAFFGQGTRLTVV.

This clone was observed a single time. This chain links TRBV20-1 with TRBJ2-1; 7 positions agree with TRBD2. This CDR3 region has 9 residues. Trimming removed 7 bases from V and 12 bases from J; junction bases left unmatched: 3. Germline V gene sequence: CDR1 DFQATT, CDR2 SNEGSKA (reference sequence). This CDR3 is CSVRTRQFF. CDR3 in DNA: TGCAGTGTAAGGACTAGGCAGTTCTTC.

This chain connects TRBV2 to TRBJ2-5; D call uncertain. Trimming pared 2 bases from V and 2 bases from J, leaving 12 bases between. CDR1 is SNHLY, CDR2 FYNNEI, per germline. This CDR3 is built from 15 residues. CDR3 DNA: TGTGCCAGCAGTGAAACTCGAGCGACTCAAGAGACCCAGTACTTC. This translates into CASSETRATQETQYF.

The rearrangement links TRBV14 to TRBJ1-4; the D gene is possibly TRBD1 (5 bases). Deletions cut 0 bases from V and 10 bases from J, with 15 bases between. This CDR3 contains 15 residues. Germline assignment: CDR1 SGHDN and CDR2 FVKESK. CDR3 sequence reads: CASSQDRQPLGKLFF. CDR3 bases: TGTGCCAGCAGCCAAGATAGACAGCCTTTAGGAAAACTGTTTTTT.

The chain carries TRBV10-3 and TRBJ2-5; possible D gene TRBD2, 5 bases. Trimming stripped 2 bases from V and 10 bases from J, with 11 bases between. The CDR3 covers 12 residues. From germline, CDR1 is ENHRY and CDR2 SYGVKD. CDR3 region: CAISEERENQYF. As DNA, the CDR3 is TGTGCCATCAGTGAGGAACGGGAAAACCAGTACTTC.

The chain recombines TRBV4-1 with TRBJ1-6; possibly TRBD1 for D (6 bases). Germline V CDR1 and CDR2: MGHRA, YSYEKL. This CDR3 contains 19 residues. Trimming took off 4 bases at V and 1 base at J, with 20 bases between the two ends. The CDR3 DNA reads TGCGCCAGCAGCCCCCGATTCTCTGGAAGGGGGTCCTATAATTCACCCCTCCACTTT. This sequence encodes CASSPRFSGRGSYNSPLHF.